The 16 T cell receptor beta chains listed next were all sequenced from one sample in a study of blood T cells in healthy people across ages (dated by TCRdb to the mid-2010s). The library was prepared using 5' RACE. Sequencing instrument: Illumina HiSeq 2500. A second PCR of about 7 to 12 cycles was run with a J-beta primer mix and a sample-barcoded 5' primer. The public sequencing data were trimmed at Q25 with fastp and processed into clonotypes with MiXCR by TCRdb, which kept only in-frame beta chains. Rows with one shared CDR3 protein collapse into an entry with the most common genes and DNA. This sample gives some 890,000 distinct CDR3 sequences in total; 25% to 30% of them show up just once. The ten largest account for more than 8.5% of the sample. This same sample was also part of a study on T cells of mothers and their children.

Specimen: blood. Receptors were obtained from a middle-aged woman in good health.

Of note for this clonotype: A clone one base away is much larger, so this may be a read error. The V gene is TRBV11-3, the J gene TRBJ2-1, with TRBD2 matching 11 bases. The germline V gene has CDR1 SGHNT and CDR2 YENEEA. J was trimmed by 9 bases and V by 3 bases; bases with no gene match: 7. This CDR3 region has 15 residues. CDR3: CASSFSSGGLSEQFF. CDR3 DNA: TGTGCCAGCAGCTTCTCTAGCGGGGGGTTGAGTGAGCAGTTCTTC.

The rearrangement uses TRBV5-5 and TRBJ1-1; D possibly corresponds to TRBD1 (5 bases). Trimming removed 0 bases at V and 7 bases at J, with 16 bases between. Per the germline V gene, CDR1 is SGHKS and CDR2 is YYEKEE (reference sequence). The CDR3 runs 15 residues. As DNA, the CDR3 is TGTGCCAGCAGCTTGGCGGGGCAGGCCCAACATGAAGCTTTCTTT. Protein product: CASSLAGQAQHEAFF.

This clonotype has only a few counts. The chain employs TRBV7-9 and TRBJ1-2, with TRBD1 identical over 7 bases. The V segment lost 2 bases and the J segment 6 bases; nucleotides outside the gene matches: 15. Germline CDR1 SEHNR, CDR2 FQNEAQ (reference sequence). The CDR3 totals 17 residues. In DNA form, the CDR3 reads TGTGCCAGCAGCTTAAACCCAAGAACAGGGGAGGGGGATGGCTACACCTTC. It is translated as CASSLNPRTGEGDGYTF.

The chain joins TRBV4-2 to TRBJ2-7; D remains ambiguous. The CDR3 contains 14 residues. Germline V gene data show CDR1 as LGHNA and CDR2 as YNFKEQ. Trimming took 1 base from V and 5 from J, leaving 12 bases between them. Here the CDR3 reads CASSQGVGPHEQYF. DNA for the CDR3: TGTGCCAGCAGCCAAGGGGTAGGGCCCCACGAGCAGTACTTC.

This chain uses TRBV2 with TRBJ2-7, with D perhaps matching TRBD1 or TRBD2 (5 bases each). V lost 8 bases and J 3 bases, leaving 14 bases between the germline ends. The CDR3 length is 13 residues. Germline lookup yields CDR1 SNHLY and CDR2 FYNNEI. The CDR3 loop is CASFRGPVYEQYF. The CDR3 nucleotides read TGTGCCAGCTTCCGGGGCCCCGTCTACGAGCAGTACTTC.

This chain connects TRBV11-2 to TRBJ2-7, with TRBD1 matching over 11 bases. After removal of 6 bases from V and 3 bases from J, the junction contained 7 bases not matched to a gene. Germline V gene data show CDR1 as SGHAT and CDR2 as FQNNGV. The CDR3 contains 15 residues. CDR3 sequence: CASRSGTGGNYEQYF. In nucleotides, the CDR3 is TGTGCCAGCAGGTCCGGGACAGGGGGTAACTACGAGCAGTACTTC.

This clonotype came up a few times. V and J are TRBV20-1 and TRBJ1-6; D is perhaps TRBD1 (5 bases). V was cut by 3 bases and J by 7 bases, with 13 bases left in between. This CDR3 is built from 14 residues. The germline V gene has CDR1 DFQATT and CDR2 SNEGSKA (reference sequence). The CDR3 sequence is CSASEVGPNSPLHF. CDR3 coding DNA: TGCAGTGCTAGCGAGGTGGGACCCAATTCACCCCTCCACTTT.

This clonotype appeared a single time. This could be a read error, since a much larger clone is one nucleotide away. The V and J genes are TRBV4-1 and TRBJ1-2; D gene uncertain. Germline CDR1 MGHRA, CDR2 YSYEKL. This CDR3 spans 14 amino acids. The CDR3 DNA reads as TGCGCCAGCAGCCAAGATGATACCGGGAAGGGCTGCACCTTC. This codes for CASSQDDTGKGCTF.

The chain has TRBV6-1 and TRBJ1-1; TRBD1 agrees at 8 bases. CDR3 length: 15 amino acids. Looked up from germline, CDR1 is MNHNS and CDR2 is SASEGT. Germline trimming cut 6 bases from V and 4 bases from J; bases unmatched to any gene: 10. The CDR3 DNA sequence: TGTGCCAGCAGGGGCGGACAGGGCATAGGCACTGAAGCTTTCTTT. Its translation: CASRGGQGIGTEAFF.

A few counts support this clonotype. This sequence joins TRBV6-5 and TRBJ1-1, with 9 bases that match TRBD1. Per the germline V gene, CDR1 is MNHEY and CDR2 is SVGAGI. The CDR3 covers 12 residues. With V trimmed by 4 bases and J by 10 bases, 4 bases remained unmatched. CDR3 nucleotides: TGTGCCAGCAGTTTGACAGGGGGGGGAGCTTTCTTT. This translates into CASSLTGGGAFF.

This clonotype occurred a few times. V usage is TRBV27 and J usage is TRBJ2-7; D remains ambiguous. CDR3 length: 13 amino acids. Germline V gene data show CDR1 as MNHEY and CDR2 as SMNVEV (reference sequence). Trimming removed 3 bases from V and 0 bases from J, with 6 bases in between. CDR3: CASSFQVSYEQYF. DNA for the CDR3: TGTGCCAGCAGTTTTCAGGTCTCCTACGAGCAGTACTTC.

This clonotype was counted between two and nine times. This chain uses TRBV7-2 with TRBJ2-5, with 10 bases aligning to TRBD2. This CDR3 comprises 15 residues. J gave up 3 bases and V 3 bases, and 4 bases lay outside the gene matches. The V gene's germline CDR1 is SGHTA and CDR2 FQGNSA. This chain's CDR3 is CASSFYGLAEETQYF. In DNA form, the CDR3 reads TGTGCCAGCAGCTTTTACGGACTAGCGGAAGAGACCCAGTACTTC.

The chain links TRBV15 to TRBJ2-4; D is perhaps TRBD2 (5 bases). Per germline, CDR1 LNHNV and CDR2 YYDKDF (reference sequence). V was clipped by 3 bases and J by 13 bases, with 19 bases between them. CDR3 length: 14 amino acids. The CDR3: CATSRRRGGNEQYF. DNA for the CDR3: TGTGCCACCAGCAGGCGTCGGGGTGGCAATGAGCAGTACTTC.

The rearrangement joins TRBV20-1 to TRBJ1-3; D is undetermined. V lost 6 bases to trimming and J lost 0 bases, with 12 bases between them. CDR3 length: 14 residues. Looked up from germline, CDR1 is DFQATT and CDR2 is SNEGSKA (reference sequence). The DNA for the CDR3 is TGCAGTGCAACCGACGGGGTCTCTGGAAACACCATATATTTT. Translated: CSATDGVSGNTIYF.

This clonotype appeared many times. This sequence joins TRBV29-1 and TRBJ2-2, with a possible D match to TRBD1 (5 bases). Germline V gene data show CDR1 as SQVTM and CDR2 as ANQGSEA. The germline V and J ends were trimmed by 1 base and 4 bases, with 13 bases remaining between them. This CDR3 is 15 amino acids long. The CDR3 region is CSVEVGQGGTGELFF. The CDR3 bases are TGCAGCGTTGAAGTCGGGCAGGGTGGCACCGGGGAGCTGTTTTTT.

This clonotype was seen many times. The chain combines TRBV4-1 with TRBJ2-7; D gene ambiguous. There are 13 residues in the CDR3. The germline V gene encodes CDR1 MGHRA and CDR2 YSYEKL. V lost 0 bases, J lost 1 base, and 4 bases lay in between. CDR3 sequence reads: CASSQEPSYEQYF. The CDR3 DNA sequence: TGCGCCAGCAGCCAAGAACCTTCCTACGAGCAGTACTTC.